A few counts support the clone carrying this T cell receptor (beta chain). Using RNA transcripts, the TCR beta CDR3 regions were amplified. HTBI primers were employed in first-round RT-PCR, then a second-round multiplex PCR followed. TCRdb ran MiXCR on the multiplex PCR reads and lists one entry per CDR3 protein. The repertoire holds 560,000 or so distinct CDR3 sequences, with about 40% as singletons. The source of the sample is a study of Graves' ophthalmopathy and Graves' hyperthyroidism. V was clipped by 6 bases and J by 8 bases; unmatched bases: 13. This CDR3 is 15 amino acids long. In germline, CDR1 is MNHEY, CDR2 SVGAGI.

The J gene is TRBJ1-2, the V gene TRBV6-5, with 9 bases matching TRBD1. This TCR was recovered from an adult man with Graves' hyperthyroidism. Sequencing was performed on peripheral blood or thyroid tissue (not recorded which). The CDR3 DNA sequence: TGTGCCAGCAGCCACCACCGGGACAGGGCCGAAGGCTACACCTTC. Amino acid sequence: CASSHHRDRAEGYTF.